Listed below are T cell receptor beta chains from one sample, sequenced in a study of T cells in Graves' hyperthyroidism and ophthalmopathy. TCRdb analysed the multiplex PCR reads with MiXCR anew, one entry per CDR3 protein. Seen here are fewer than 700,000 distinct CDR3 sequences, roughly 15% observed once, and the top ten hold around 17%. Sample: blood. Receptors originate from a woman aged 18-29 years with Graves' ophthalmopathy. Both conserved end residues are part of each CDR3. The D gene is left open where the match is weak. Only some rows state a clone size, as once, few, many or a class for expanded clones.

D	V	J	size	DNA	CDR3
TRBD1	TRBV7-2	TRBJ2-7	many	TGTGCCAGCAGCTTAGCGGGACAGACAAACTACGAGCAGTACTTC	CASSLAGQTNYEQYF
.	TRBV5-1	TRBJ2-2	.	TGCGCCAGTACCTCCGAGGCAGGTGCGCTCACCGGGGAGCTGTTTTTT	CASTSEAGALTGELFF
.	TRBV30	TRBJ1-2	few	TGTGCCTGGAGTGCTTATACCGGGGACTATGGCTACACCTTC	CAWSAYTGDYGYTF
.	TRBV28	TRBJ1-1	many	TGTGCCAGCAAAAGGAACACTGAAGCTTTCTTT	CASKRNTEAFF
TRBD1	TRBV27	TRBJ1-5	few	TGTGCCAGCAGTTGGGGCAGGGGGGATCAGCCCCAGCATTTT	CASSWGRGDQPQHF
.	TRBV14	TRBJ1-1	many	TGTGCCAGCAGCCAAGACGGATGGGGGGAAGCTTTCTTT	CASSQDGWGEAFF
.	TRBV6-1	TRBJ2-6	few	TGTGCCAGCAGGAGGGGAGATGGGGCCAACGTCCTGACTTTC	CASRRGDGANVLTF
TRBD2	TRBV20-1	TRBJ2-7	many	TGCAGTGCTAGAGCATACAAGCGGGAGGGGAGGGAGCAGTACTTC	CSARAYKREGREQYF
.	TRBV30	TRBJ1-1	many	TGTGCCTGCGGACGGATGAACACTGAAGCTTTCTTT	CACGRMNTEAFF
TRBD1	TRBV27	TRBJ1-1	many	TGTGCCAGCAGTCTCTCAGGGGGCATGAACACTGAAGCTTTCTTT	CASSLSGGMNTEAFF
.	TRBV2	TRBJ2-7	many	TGTGCCAGCAGTGAAGGACAGGCTTGGACCTACGAGCAGTACTTC	CASSEGQAWTYEQYF
.	TRBV11-1	TRBJ1-2	.	TGTGCCAGCAGCTCCACAGGAGGCTACACCTTC	CASSSTGGYTF
.	TRBV6-5	TRBJ1-3	many	TGTGCCAGCAGTTACCCTAGGACGTGTAGCTACTCTGGAAACACCATATATTTT	CASSYPRTCSYSGNTIYF
.	TRBV7-9	TRBJ2-2	many	TGTGCCAGCAGCTTAGCCCGGTTGGGTACCGGGGAGCTGTTTTTT	CASSLARLGTGELFF
.	TRBV6-1	TRBJ1-6	many	TGTGCCAGCAGTAAACAGGGTGGGGATAATTCACCCCTCCACTTT	CASSKQGGDNSPLHF
TRBD1	TRBV5-1	TRBJ1-2	many	TGCGCCAGCAGCAGGGGCGGACAGGGTGCTGGCTACACCTTC	CASSRGGQGAGYTF
.	TRBV2	TRBJ1-5	many	TGTGCCAGCAGTGACGTTCGGCACATCCTTAGCAATCAGCCCCAGCATTTT	CASSDVRHILSNQPQHF
.	TRBV20-1	TRBJ1-5	few	TGCAGTACCCAAGGGGTAATGAGCAATCAGCCCCAGCATTTT	CSTQGVMSNQPQHF
.	TRBV6-5	TRBJ2-2	many	TGTGCCAGCAGTTACTCCCGACAGGTTGACGGGGAGCTGTTTTTT	CASSYSRQVDGELFF
.	TRBV5-6	TRBJ2-2	.	TGTGCCAGCAGCTTGGCAGTCCTAACGAACACCGGGGAGCTGTTTTTT	CASSLAVLTNTGELFF
.	TRBV20-1	TRBJ2-5	few	TGCAGTGCTAGAGATTCGAGGCTAGCCCAAGAGACCCAGTACTTC	CSARDSRLAQETQYF
TRBD1	TRBV7-9	TRBJ1-1	.	TGTGCCAGCAGCTCGGGACAGGGGGCGTATGACACTGAAGCTTTCTTT	CASSSGQGAYDTEAFF
.	TRBV2	TRBJ2-6	.	TGTGCCAGCAGTGAATTCCTCTCTGGGGCCAACGTCCTGACTTTC	CASSEFLSGANVLTF
.	TRBV27	TRBJ1-1	many	TGTGCCAGCAGAGTGAGGGGTGGGAGCACTGAAGCTTTCTTT	CASRVRGGSTEAFF
TRBD2	TRBV11-2	TRBJ2-7	few	TGTGCCAGCAGCTATGTGGCGGGGGGCTACGAGCAGTACTTC	CASSYVAGGYEQYF